The 11 T cell receptor beta chains below come from one sample, sequenced in a study of blood T cell repertoires in COVID-19. Using immunoSEQ multiplex PCR, the repertoire was profiled, and TCRdb retains in-frame clones only, with some absent. The sample yields hundreds of thousands of clones, more than 75% seen once. Material: PBMCs or T cells enriched from blood (not recorded which). These receptor sequences come from a man aged 25-45 years with acute COVID-19.

This clone was observed a handful of times. The chain couples TRBV29-1 to TRBJ1-5; D is unclear. Trimming stripped 7 bases from V and 0 bases from J, with 7 bases between. This CDR3 region has 12 residues. Germline lookup yields CDR1 SQVTM and CDR2 ANQGSEA. CDR3 sequence reads: CSASNSNQPQHF. The CDR3 DNA reads as TGCAGCGCTAGTAATAGCAATCAGCCCCAGCATTTT.

This chain joins TRBV18 and TRBJ1-1; 10 bases match TRBD1. CDR1 and CDR2 from the germline V gene are KGHSH and LQKENI. The V and J ends lost 0 bases and 6 bases, in that order; junction bases with no gene match: 4. The length of the CDR3 is 15 residues. The CDR3 is CASSPPGQGSSEAFF. For the CDR3, the DNA is TGTGCCAGCTCACCACCGGGACAGGGGTCGTCTGAAGCTTTCTTT.

The chain recombines TRBV5-1 with TRBJ2-1; a possible D gene is TRBD1 (5 bases). The germline V gene encodes CDR1 SGHRS and CDR2 YFSETQ. The CDR3 spans 15 residues. V lost 2 bases and J lost 4, with 13 bases in between. CDR3: CASSFQTDSYNEQFF. CDR3 coding DNA: TGCGCCAGCAGCTTCCAGACCGACAGTTACAATGAGCAGTTCTTC.

This clone occurred once. The rearrangement joins TRBV2 to TRBJ1-2, with unresolved D. This CDR3 is 12 amino acids long. Germline CDR1 and CDR2: SNHLY and FYNNEI. Trimming removed 3 bases from V and 4 bases from J, with 6 bases in between. CDR3 amino acids: CASSENTYGYTF. The CDR3 DNA is TGTGCCAGCAGTGAGAACACCTATGGCTACACCTTC.

The chain links TRBV30 to TRBJ1-6; maybe TRBD1 (5 bases). Deletions cut 1 base from V and 0 bases from J, with 10 bases between. The CDR3 is made up of 16 amino acids. Germline V gives CDR1 GTSNPN, CDR2 SVGIG (reference sequence). CDR3 region: CAWSGDLSSYNSPLHF. The CDR3 DNA follows: TGTGCCTGGAGTGGGGACTTAAGCTCCTATAATTCACCCCTCCACTTT.

This clone was counted only a few times. Other DNA sequences in the sample encode the same CDR3. The chain employs TRBV9 and TRBJ1-6, with a tentative D call TRBD1 (5 bases). Germline-derived CDR1 and CDR2 are SGDLS and YYNGEE. The CDR3 has 14 residues. With 3 bases removed from V and 7 bases from J, the gap between germline ends came to 11 bases. CDR3 amino acids: CASSESGLNSPLHF. The CDR3 nucleotides read TGTGCCAGCAGCGAGTCAGGGTTAAATTCACCCCTCCACTTT. The whole variable domain, filled in from reference TRBV9 and TRBJ1-6, reads DSGVTQTPKHLITATGQRVTLRCSPRSGDLSVYWYQQSLDQGLQFLIQYYNGEERAKGNILERFSAQQFPDLHSELNLSSLELGDSALYFCASSESGLNSPLHFGNGTRLTVT.

The rearrangement links TRBV9 to TRBJ1-3; 8 positions match TRBD1. The germline gives CDR1 SGDLS, CDR2 YYNGEE. The CDR3 consists of 16 residues. Losses at the gene ends were 3 bases for V and 7 bases for J; bases not matched to a gene: 12. The CDR3 sequence is CASSDFRNGQGNTIYF. DNA of the CDR3: TGTGCCAGCAGCGATTTCAGGAACGGACAGGGTAACACCATATATTTT.

The chain recombines TRBV9 with TRBJ1-3; tentatively, D is TRBD1 (5 bases). Germline CDR1 and CDR2: SGDLS and YYNGEE. The CDR3 has 15 residues. Trimming removed 3 bases at V and 0 bases at J, with 10 bases between. The DNA for the CDR3 is TGTGCCAGCAGCGCGACAGATCTCTCTGGAAACACCATATATTTT. Its translation is CASSATDLSGNTIYF.

This chain joins TRBV18 and TRBJ2-1; D perhaps matches TRBD1 (6 bases). Germline values: CDR1 KGHSH, CDR2 LQKENI. Trimming cost V 0 bases and J 7 bases, with 10 bases left between them. The CDR3 loop spans 14 amino acids. The CDR3 reads CASSPPGAQNEQFF. The CDR3 DNA is TGTGCCAGCTCACCACCGGGGGCCCAAAATGAGCAGTTCTTC.

The chain has TRBV7-3 and TRBJ2-7, with 7 bases that match TRBD1. Per the germline V gene, CDR1 is SGHTA and CDR2 is FQGTGA. After removal of 5 bases from V and 6 bases from J, the junction contained 10 bases not matched to a gene. The CDR3 is 14 amino acids. The CDR3 is CASSQTGSSGEQYF. For the CDR3, the DNA is TGTGCCAGCAGCCAGACAGGGTCATCAGGCGAGCAGTACTTC. The full variable domain, in which reference TRBV7-3 and TRBJ2-7 provide the parts outside the CDR3, is GAGVSQTPSNKVTEKGKYVELRCDPISGHTALYWYRQSLGQGPEFLIYFQGTGAADDSGLPNDRFFAVRPEGSVSTLKIQRTERGDSAVYLCASSQTGSSGEQYFGPGTRLTVT.

CDR3 nucleotide sequence: TGTGCCAGCAGTGCAAGCGGGGGGTTGGTTAATGAGCAGTTCTTC. Encoded protein: CASSASGGLVNEQFF. V gene TRBV25-1 combines with J gene TRBJ2-1; TRBD2 matches at 9 bases. With V trimmed by 4 bases and J by 7 bases, 8 bases remained unmatched. CDR3 length: 15 amino acids. Looked up from germline, CDR1 is MGHDK and CDR2 is SYGVNS.